These 19 T cell receptor beta chains were sequenced from one sample in a study of radiotherapy plus CTLA-4 blockade in lung cancer. Repertoires were generated with immunoSEQ multiplex PCR, while TCRdb's copy carries only in-frame clones and drops some. The sample holds 40,000 to 45,000 clones, about 75% seen once. Here the sequenced sample was peripheral blood, taken from a patient treated with radiotherapy plus ipilimumab. These TCRs come from a human donor with non-small cell lung cancer who had stable disease on radiotherapy plus ipilimumab.

This clone has more than one count but fewer than ten. This chain connects TRBV6-5 to TRBJ1-6; TRBD1 agrees at 10 bases. Germline values: CDR1 MNHEY, CDR2 SVGAGI. The CDR3 is made up of 15 amino acids. Trimming took 5 bases from V and 10 from J; bases not matched to a gene: 8. CDR3 sequence reads: CASSREDRGGSPLHF. CDR3 bases: TGTGCCAGCAGTAGAGAGGACAGGGGGGGATCACCCCTCCACTTT.

V usage is TRBV29-1 and J usage is TRBJ2-5; TRBD1 aligns across 9 bases. The CDR3 has 16 residues. The germline V gene encodes CDR1 SQVTM and CDR2 ANQGSEA. Unmatched junction bases numbered 15, after V lost 5 bases and J lost 5 bases. The CDR3 is CSVSHGGQGLRETQYF. CDR3 nucleotide sequence: TGCAGCGTTTCCCATGGGGGACAGGGCCTACGCGAGACCCAGTACTTC.

The chain joins TRBV5-6 to TRBJ2-3, with a weak D call TRBD1 (6 bases). The germline V and J ends were trimmed by 1 base and 2 bases, with 17 bases remaining between them. The CDR3 has 17 amino acids. Germline-derived CDR1 and CDR2 are SGHDT and YYEEEE. The CDR3 protein is CASSLTKRQVATDTQYF. CDR3 sequence (DNA): TGTGCCAGCAGCTTGACCAAAAGACAGGTGGCCACAGATACGCAGTATTTT.

The chain couples TRBV23-1 to TRBJ2-7; D gene ambiguous. Being an ORF, TRBV23-1 has a function that is uncertain. CDR3 length: 15 residues. V was trimmed by 1 base and J by 2 bases, leaving 12 bases between them. The CDR3 loop is CASSQYIPVPYEQYF. CDR3 coding DNA: TGCGCCAGCAGTCAATATATACCAGTCCCCTACGAGCAGTACTTC.

This clone was counted a few times. V gene TRBV21-1 combines with J gene TRBJ1-5. TRBV21-1 is a listed pseudogene. The CDR3 consists of 16 residues. CDR3 residues: CASSKRGNRGTQPQHF. CDR3 nucleotide sequence: TGTGCCAGCAGCAAACGTGGGAACCGGGGAACTCAGCCCCAGCATTTT.

V gene TRBV27 combines with J gene TRBJ2-1; 9 bases agree with TRBD1. CDR1 is MNHEY, CDR2 SMNVEV, per germline (reference sequence). V lost 6 bases and J lost 6; bases outside the gene matches: 24. This CDR3 spans 20 amino acids. The CDR3 DNA reads TGTGCCAGCAGGACAACCCAGGACAGGGGTCGGGGGCGAGGGGCCAATGAGCAGTTCTTC. Translation: CASRTTQDRGRGRGANEQFF.

V usage is TRBV6-5 and J usage is TRBJ1-2; no reliable D call. Trimming took off 0 bases at V and 7 bases at J, with 9 bases between the two ends. The CDR3 is 13 amino acids. Germline V lookup: CDR1 MNHEY, CDR2 SVGAGI. CDR3 sequence (DNA): TGTGCCAGCAGTTACTCGACTCAACGTGGCTACACCTTC. Translation gives CASSYSTQRGYTF.

This chain links TRBV5-6 with TRBJ1-1; 9 positions agree with TRBD1. The junction had 17 bases not matched to a gene; V was cut back by 7 bases and J by 1 base. Germline V gene data show CDR1 as SGHDT and CDR2 as YYEEEE. This CDR3 is 18 amino acids long. CDR3 protein: CASGTSKTGGRGNTEAFF. CDR3 nucleotide sequence: TGTGCCAGCGGAACGAGTAAAACAGGGGGCCGAGGGAACACTGAAGCTTTCTTT.

The table lists this clone with a count of one. The V call is TRBV7-3, the J call TRBJ2-5; no firm D call. The CDR3 sequence is 13 residues long. CDR1 is SGHTA and CDR2 is FQGTGA in the germline V gene. The V end was cut by 3 bases, the J end by 4 bases, with 9 bases between. CDR3 loop: CASSFGYRETQYF. In nucleotides, the CDR3 is TGTGCCAGCAGCTTCGGTTACCGAGAGACCCAGTACTTC.

The chain joins TRBV2 to TRBJ1-5; tentatively, D is TRBD1 (5 bases). Germline CDR1 reads SNHLY; CDR2 reads FYNNEI. V was pared by 3 bases and J by 6 bases, with 15 bases between. The CDR3 contains 15 residues. The CDR3 reads CASSELGGNGQPQHF. CDR3 nucleotides: TGTGCCAGCAGTGAGTTGGGGGGAAACGGTCAGCCCCAGCATTTT.

The V call is TRBV10-3, the J call TRBJ2-2, with 12 bases fitting TRBD1. This CDR3 region has 17 residues. With V trimmed by 6 bases and J by 6 bases, 11 bases remained unmatched. Per the germline V gene, CDR1 is ENHRY and CDR2 is SYGVKD. CDR3 sequence: CAIRSPGQGAMSGELFF. The DNA of the CDR3 is TGTGCCATCAGAAGTCCGGGACAGGGGGCTATGTCCGGGGAGCTGTTTTTT.

J is TRBJ1-2 and V is TRBV5-4; no reliable D call. Germline CDR1 is SGHNT and CDR2 is YYREEE (reference sequence). Trimming pared 0 bases from V and 0 bases from J, leaving 12 bases between. This CDR3 is 16 amino acids long. CDR3 protein: CASSLAGGQANYGYTF. CDR3 nucleotide sequence: TGTGCCAGCAGCTTGGCTGGTGGTCAGGCTAACTATGGCTACACCTTC.

The genes are TRBV5-1 and TRBJ2-1; TRBD1 aligns across 12 bases. Germline assignment: CDR1 SGHRS and CDR2 YFSETQ. This CDR3 region has 14 residues. The J segment lost 6 bases and the V segment lost 6 bases, leaving 4 bases of the junction unmatched. The CDR3 here is CASNRDRGRNEQFF. The CDR3 nucleotides read TGCGCCAGCAACCGGGACAGGGGGCGCAATGAGCAGTTCTTC. The full variable domain, its missing parts supplied by reference TRBV5-1 and TRBJ2-1, is KAGVTQTPRYLIKTRGQQVTLSCSPISGHRSVSWYQQTPGQGLQFLFEYFSETQRNKGNFPGRFSGRQFSNSRSEMNVSTLELGDSALYLCASNRDRGRNEQFFGPGTRLTVL.

This clone was seen once. This chain joins TRBV19 and TRBJ2-3; TRBD2 aligns across 12 bases. This CDR3 region has 21 residues. The J segment lost 1 base and the V segment lost 1 base, leaving 15 bases of the junction unmatched. Germline CDR1 is LNHDA and CDR2 is SQIVND (reference sequence). CDR3 bases: TGTGCCAGTAGTATAGGGGGGACTAGCGGGCTCCGACCTACACGCACAGATACGCAGTATTTT. This sequence encodes CASSIGGTSGLRPTRTDTQYF.

CDR3 amino acids: CASSQGGRAGNTIYF. Here the CDR3 DNA reads TGCGCCAGCAGCCAAGGAGGAAGAGCGGGAAACACCATATATTTT. The chain has TRBV4-1 and TRBJ1-3; D not certain. The CDR3 runs to 15 residues. The germline CDR1 and CDR2 sequences are MGHRA and YSYEKL. The V end was cut by 1 base, the J end by 4 bases, with 11 bases between.

A few counts support this clone. The gene calls are TRBV10-3 and TRBJ2-5; D is perhaps TRBD1 (5 bases). CDR3 length equals 14 residues. V was trimmed by 3 bases and J by 3 bases, leaving 11 bases between them. Germline assignment: CDR1 ENHRY and CDR2 SYGVKD. The DNA of the CDR3 is TGTGCCATCAGTGATTTTAGGGGAAAAGAGACCCAGTACTTC. Its translation: CAISDFRGKETQYF.

This chain connects TRBV14 to TRBJ1-2; D gene uncertain. The CDR3 is 13 residues long. CDR1 is SGHDN, CDR2 FVKESK, per germline. V gave up 1 base and J gave up 8 bases, with 11 bases separating them. CDR3 amino acids: CASSQVVSGGYTF. In DNA, the CDR3 is TGTGCCAGCAGCCAAGTAGTGTCGGGGGGCTACACCTTC.

This clone was recorded once. The rearrangement links TRBV7-9 to TRBJ1-1, with D perhaps TRBD1 (6 bases). V dropped 4 bases and J dropped 4 bases, with 13 bases sitting between them. This CDR3 is 14 amino acids long. Germline V gene lookup returns CDR1 SEHNR and CDR2 FQNEAQ (reference sequence). Here the CDR3 reads CASSWTDSVTEAFF. As DNA, the CDR3 is TGTGCCAGCAGCTGGACAGACTCGGTCACTGAAGCTTTCTTT.

This clone came up a few times. The chain employs TRBV19 and TRBJ2-1, with D perhaps TRBD1 (5 bases). V lost 7 bases and J 3 bases, leaving 19 bases between the germline ends. The CDR3 loop spans 16 amino acids. The germline V gene encodes CDR1 LNHDA and CDR2 SQIVND (reference sequence). The DNA for the CDR3 is TGTGCCAGTATTAAGAAGGTAGGGGTAAACTACAATGAGCAGTTCTTC. It codes for CASIKKVGVNYNEQFF.